In its sample, the clone carrying this T cell receptor (beta chain) was seen a few times. Its cognate antigen is unknown. Adult donors, all healthy and HIV-negative, had no recent acute infections or vaccinations. Unmatched junction bases numbered 7, after V lost 3 bases and J lost 4 bases. The germline gives CDR1 MDHEN, CDR2 SYDVKM. CDR3 length: 15 residues. These data originate in a study of shared clonotypes between healthy human individuals. Study observations and caveats: On the whole, naive subsets had larger estimated richness than memory subsets had.

Here immunoSEQ multiplex PCR was the method, and the copy in TCRdb shows in-frame clones only, minus some. The data contain about 1 million clones, under 80% of them seen just once; the ten biggest clones take up about 1.5%. This receptor was obtained from a man aged 18 to 30 in good health. The sequencing input was memory CD4+ T cells sorted from blood. Subset in this sample: CD45RA-negative fraction. The chain recombines TRBV28 with TRBJ2-7; TRBD1 matches 9 bases. CDR3 DNA sequence: TGTGCCAGCAGTTTGGCCGGGACAGGGATTTACGAGCAGTACTTC. Translated: CASSLAGTGIYEQYF.